What follows describes a single T cell receptor beta chain. This sample is part of a study of T cells in narcolepsy. Across the study: Donors had narcolepsy type 1 or type 2, or were healthy controls.

V lost 8 bases, J lost 7 bases, and 18 bases lay in between. This CDR3 has 13 residues. The V gene's germline CDR1 is SEHNR and CDR2 FQNEAQ (reference sequence). TCRdb's copy holds only in-frame clones and misses some; the assay was immunoSEQ multiplex PCR. The sample lists under 20,000 clones, approximately 84% occurring once. The chain recombines TRBV7-9 with TRBJ2-7; D tentatively fits TRBD1 or TRBD2 (6 bases each). Sequencing was carried out using memory (CD45RA-) CD4+ T cells from blood. This sequence originates from a human donor in good health. CDR3 sequence (DNA): TGTGCCAGCGGGCCTTGGGGGGCGGGGGAGCAGTACTTC. Translation gives CASGPWGAGEQYF.